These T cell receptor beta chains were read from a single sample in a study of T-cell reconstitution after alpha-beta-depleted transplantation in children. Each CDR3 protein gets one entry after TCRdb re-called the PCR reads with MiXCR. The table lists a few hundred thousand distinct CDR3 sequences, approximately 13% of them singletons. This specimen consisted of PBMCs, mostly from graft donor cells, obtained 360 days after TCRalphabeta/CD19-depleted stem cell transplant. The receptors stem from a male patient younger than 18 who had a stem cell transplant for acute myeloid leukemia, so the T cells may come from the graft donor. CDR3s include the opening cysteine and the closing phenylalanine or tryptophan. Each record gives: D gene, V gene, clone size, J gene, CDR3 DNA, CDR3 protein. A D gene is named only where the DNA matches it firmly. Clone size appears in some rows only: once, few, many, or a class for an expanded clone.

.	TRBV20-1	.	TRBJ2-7	TGCAGTGCTAGACAGACAGCCTACGAGCAGTACTTC	CSARQTAYEQYF
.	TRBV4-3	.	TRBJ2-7	TGCGCCAGCAGCCAAGATTGGTCCACTGACTACGAGCAGTACTTC	CASSQDWSTDYEQYF
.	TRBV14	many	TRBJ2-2	TGTGCCAGCAGGCCCGGGGAGCTGTTTTTT	CASRPGELFF
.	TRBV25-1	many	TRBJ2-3	TGTGCCAGCACCCGGGCCCCAGATACGCAGTATTTT	CASTRAPDTQYF
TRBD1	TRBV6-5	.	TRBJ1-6	TGTGCCAGCAGTTACTCACTCGCGACAGGGGGATCACCCCTCCACTTT	CASSYSLATGGSPLHF
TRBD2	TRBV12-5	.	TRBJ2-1	TGTGCTAGTGGTTTGGTACTGGGCGGGAGAACCCCCAATGAGCAGTTCTTC	CASGLVLGGRTPNEQFF
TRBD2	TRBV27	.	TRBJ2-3	TGTGCCAGCAGTTTCCTGACCTCTAGCGGACCTAGCACAGATACGCAGTATTTT	CASSFLTSSGPSTDTQYF
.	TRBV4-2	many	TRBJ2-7	TGTGCCAGCAGCCGGGATCTTTCGGCTCCGGGACTCTCCTACGAGCAGTACTTC	CASSRDLSAPGLSYEQYF
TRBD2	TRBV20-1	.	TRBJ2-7	TGCAGTGCTAGAGGGTGGGAGGGCGCAGGGAACGAGCAGTACTTC	CSARGWEGAGNEQYF
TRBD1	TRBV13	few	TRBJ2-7	TGTGCCAGCAGCTTGAGGGGGTGGGACAGCTACGAGCAGTACTTC	CASSLRGWDSYEQYF
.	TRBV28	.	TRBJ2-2	TGTGCCAGCAGTGTCTTAGCCACCGGGGAGCTGTTTTTT	CASSVLATGELFF
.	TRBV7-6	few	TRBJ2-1	TGTGCCAGCAGCTTAGTCATAGCGTTGAATAATGAGCAGTTCTTC	CASSLVIALNNEQFF
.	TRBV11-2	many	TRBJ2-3	TGTGCCAGCAGCCCGCGGATTGATACGCAGTATTTT	CASSPRIDTQYF
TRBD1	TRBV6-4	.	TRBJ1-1	TGTGCCAGCAGTGTGACAGGGGTGAACACTGAAGCTTTCTTT	CASSVTGVNTEAFF
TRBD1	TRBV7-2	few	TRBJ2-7	TGTGCCAGCAGCTTATTGTGGGGGACAGCTTCCTACGAGCAGTACTTC	CASSLLWGTASYEQYF
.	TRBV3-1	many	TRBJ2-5	TGTGCCAGCAGTCCGATCGGAGGAACGGAGACCCAGTACTTC	CASSPIGGTETQYF
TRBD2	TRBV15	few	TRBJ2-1	TGTGCCACCAGCAGGAGGGGACTAGCGGGAGAAAATGAGCAGTTCTTC	CATSRRGLAGENEQFF
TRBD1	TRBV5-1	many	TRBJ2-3	TGCGCCAGCAGTGAAGGACAGGGAGGTTTGGCAGATACGCAGTATTTT	CASSEGQGGLADTQYF
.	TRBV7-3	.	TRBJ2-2	TGTGCCAGCAGCTTAACAGGGGTCAACACCGGGGAGCTGTTTTTT	CASSLTGVNTGELFF
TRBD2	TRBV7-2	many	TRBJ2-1	TGTGCCAGCAGCTTAGCGCAAATAGCGGGAGGTTACAATGAGCAGTTCTTC	CASSLAQIAGGYNEQFF